Presented here are 17 T cell receptor beta chains from one specimen sequenced in a study of T cell responses to AZD1222 COVID-19 vaccine. Libraries were prepared by immunoSEQ multiplex PCR; TCRdb keeps only in-frame clonotypes and omits some of them. The sample has some 70,000 clones, 84% seen once. The sequencing used peripheral blood, collected on day 0 of AZD1222 vaccination. The origin of the receptors is an adult in good health.

This clone was seen only a few times. The chain carries TRBV10-3 and TRBJ2-7, with 9 bases aligning to TRBD2. CDR1 and CDR2 from the germline V gene are ENHRY and SYGVKD. The J segment lost 3 bases and the V segment lost 6 bases, leaving 3 bases of the junction unmatched. The CDR3 has 13 amino acids. CDR3 sequence reads: CAIRAGGDYEQYF. The CDR3 coding sequence is TGTGCCATCAGAGCGGGGGGCGACTACGAGCAGTACTTC.

J is TRBJ2-7 and V is TRBV4-1; 8 nucleotides agree with TRBD1. V trimming: 0 bases; J trimming: 7 bases; junction bases outside the gene matches: 5. This CDR3 is built from 14 residues. Germline V gene lookup returns CDR1 MGHRA and CDR2 YSYEKL. CDR3 nucleotides: TGCGCCAGCAGCCAAGACGGACAGGGCTTGGAGCAGTACTTC. It translates to CASSQDGQGLEQYF.

The chain carries TRBV2 and TRBJ2-7; 7 nucleotides match TRBD1. The CDR3 covers 14 residues. Germline assignment: CDR1 SNHLY and CDR2 FYNNEI. J lost 4 bases, V lost 6 bases, and 9 bases had no gene match. This CDR3 is CASRIPGGVYEQYF. In nucleotides, the CDR3 is TGTGCCAGCAGGATCCCAGGGGGAGTTTACGAGCAGTACTTC.

The chain uses TRBV29-1 and TRBJ2-3; D may match TRBD1 or TRBD2 (5 bases each). This CDR3 has 14 residues. Looked up from germline, CDR1 is SQVTM and CDR2 is ANQGSEA. Between the trimmed V and J ends, which lost 6 bases and 2 bases, there was a span of 15 bases. The CDR3 coding sequence is TGCAGCGTAGGTCTTGGGGGTACCACAGATACGCAGTATTTT. It yields the protein CSVGLGGTTDTQYF.

The chain links TRBV11-2 to TRBJ1-2; 8 bases fit TRBD1. From germline, CDR1 is SGHAT and CDR2 FQNNGV. V was clipped by 3 bases and J by 5 bases; unmatched bases: 11. CDR3 length: 16 residues. Written as DNA, the CDR3 is TGTGCCAGCAGCTTCCAAGGGGACAGGAGGGGATATGGCTACACCTTC. Translating it yields CASSFQGDRRGYGYTF.

The chain has TRBV19 and TRBJ1-5; D is uncertain. The CDR3 is made up of 15 amino acids. V was shortened by 5 bases and J by 2 bases, with 13 bases between the two germline ends. Germline values: CDR1 LNHDA, CDR2 SQIVND (reference sequence). The DNA for the CDR3 is TGTGCCAGTAGTCCCGGCCCGGGAGGCAATCAGCCCCAGCATTTT. Translation: CASSPGPGGNQPQHF.

J is TRBJ1-1 and V is TRBV19, with D possibly being TRBD1 (5 bases). This CDR3 region has 16 residues. Between the trimmed V and J ends, which lost 1 base and 4 bases, there was a span of 16 bases. The germline CDR1 and CDR2 sequences are LNHDA and SQIVND (reference sequence). The CDR3 DNA sequence: TGTGCCAGTAGTATAGTAGGTGGGGGGTTTTCCACTGAAGCTTTCTTT. Translating it yields CASSIVGGGFSTEAFF.

The chain has TRBV19 and TRBJ1-2, with a weak D call TRBD1 (6 bases). V lost 3 bases to trimming and J lost 3 bases, with 29 bases between them. The V gene's germline CDR1 is LNHDA and CDR2 SQIVND (reference sequence). There are 20 residues in the CDR3. Here the CDR3 DNA reads TGTGCCAGTAGTATCGGTTTCGGATACTTGGATGGGGGACAAGACTATGGCTACACCTTC. Encoded protein: CASSIGFGYLDGGQDYGYTF.

V is TRBV19 and J is TRBJ1-1; 7 bases line up with TRBD1. V lost 3 bases and J lost 6; bases outside the gene matches: 4. The CDR3 covers 13 residues. Germline V gene lookup returns CDR1 LNHDA and CDR2 SQIVND (reference sequence). CDR3 coding DNA: TGTGCCAGTAGTATGGAGGGGGCCTCTGAAGCTTTCTTT. Protein product: CASSMEGASEAFF. The full variable domain, its missing parts supplied by reference TRBV19 and TRBJ1-1, is DGGITQSPKYLFRKEGQNVTLSCEQNLNHDAMYWYRQDPGQGLRLIYYSQIVNDFQKGDIAEGYSVSREKKESFPLTVTSAQKNPTAFYLCASSMEGASEAFFGQGTRLTVV.

V and J are TRBV5-1 and TRBJ1-1; no firm D call. Germline V CDR1 and CDR2: SGHRS, YFSETQ. The V and J ends lost 1 base and 5 bases respectively, with 15 bases between them. CDR3 length: 15 amino acids. Written as DNA, the CDR3 is TGCGCCAGCAGCTTGAGTCTGGGGATGAGTACTGAAGCTTTCTTT. Translating gives CASSLSLGMSTEAFF.

The chain links TRBV28 to TRBJ1-4; D possibly corresponds to TRBD1 (5 bases). The germline V gene encodes CDR1 MDHEN and CDR2 SYDVKM. The CDR3 totals 19 residues. Trimming took 2 bases from V and 0 from J, leaving 19 bases between them. The CDR3 region has the DNA TGTGCCAGCAGTTTAACTCCTCCTTTCTTACAGGCAACTAATGAAAAACTGTTTTTT. Encoded protein: CASSLTPPFLQATNEKLFF. The complete variable domain, with remaining parts taken from reference TRBV28 and TRBJ1-4, reads DVKVTQSSRYLVKRTGEKVFLECVQDMDHENMFWYRQDPGLGLRLIYFSYDVKMKEKGDIPEGYSVSREKKERFSLILESASTNQTSMYLCASSLTPPFLQATNEKLFFGSGTQLSVL.

The V call is TRBV29-1, the J call TRBJ2-1, with a tentative D call TRBD2 (6 bases). Looked up from germline, CDR1 is SQVTM and CDR2 is ANQGSEA. This CDR3 is built from 13 residues. The V gene lost 3 bases and the J gene lost 5 bases, with 11 bases spanning the gap. Here the CDR3 reads CSVDGLLNNEQFF. In DNA, the CDR3 is TGCAGCGTTGATGGACTATTAAACAATGAGCAGTTCTTC.

This clone has only one observation. The chain has TRBV3-1 (or the pseudogene TRBV3-2) and TRBJ1-4, with 8 positions matching TRBD1. CDR3 length equals 13 residues. J gave up 5 bases and V 11 bases, and 7 bases lay outside the gene matches. CDR1 is LGHDT, CDR2 YNNKEL, per germline (reference sequence). This CDR3 reads CACSGTGNEKLFF. The DNA of the CDR3 is TGTGCCTGTTCCGGGACAGGAAATGAAAAACTGTTTTTT.

The chain carries TRBV6-5 and TRBJ1-6; D gene uncertain. This CDR3 spans 15 amino acids. Germline CDR1 is MNHEY and CDR2 is SVGAGI. Between the trimmed V and J ends, which lost 6 bases and 7 bases, there was a span of 16 bases. CDR3 in amino acids: CASSRSQLLNSPLHF. CDR3 DNA: TGTGCCAGCAGCCGCAGCCAGTTACTGAATTCACCCCTCCACTTT.

V is TRBV5-1 and J is TRBJ2-6; 7 bases line up with TRBD1. Trimming took 3 bases from V and 0 from J; bases not matched to a gene: 6. CDR3 size: 17 residues. Germline V gives CDR1 SGHRS, CDR2 YFSETQ. The CDR3 region has the DNA TGCGCCAGCAGCTGGCAGGGGGTCAGCTCTGGGGCCAACGTCCTGACTTTC. Amino acid sequence: CASSWQGVSSGANVLTF.

The chain uses TRBV18 and TRBJ2-5; no clear D. The germline CDR1 and CDR2 sequences are KGHSH and LQKENI. The germline V and J ends were trimmed by 2 bases and 2 bases, with 6 bases remaining between them. This CDR3 has 13 residues. CDR3 loop: CASSPSAQETQYF. The DNA for the CDR3 is TGTGCCAGCTCACCATCGGCTCAAGAGACCCAGTACTTC.

This chain links TRBV7-2 with TRBJ2-1; the D is unclear. The V end lost 3 bases, the J end lost 0 bases, and 9 bases lay between the germline ends. CDR3 size: 15 residues. Per germline, CDR1 SGHTA and CDR2 FQGNSA. In DNA, the CDR3 is TGTGCCAGCAGCTTGGGTGGACGCTCCTACAATGAGCAGTTCTTC. Amino acid sequence: CASSLGGRSYNEQFF.